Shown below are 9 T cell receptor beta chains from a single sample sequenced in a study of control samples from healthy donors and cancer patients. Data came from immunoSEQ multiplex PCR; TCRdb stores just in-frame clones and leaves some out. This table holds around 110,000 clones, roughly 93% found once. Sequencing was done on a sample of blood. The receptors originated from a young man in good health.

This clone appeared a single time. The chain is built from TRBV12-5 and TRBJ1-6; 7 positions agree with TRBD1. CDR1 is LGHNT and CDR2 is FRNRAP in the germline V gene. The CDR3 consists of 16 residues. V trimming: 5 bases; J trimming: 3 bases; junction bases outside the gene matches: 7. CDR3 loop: CASGGTGVNYNSPLHF. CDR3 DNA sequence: TGTGCTAGTGGTGGAACAGGGGTCAACTATAATTCACCCCTCCACTTT.

The CDR3 DNA follows: TGTGCCAGCAGCTTGCCGGGACAGGGGTTCGCCGGGGAGCTGTTTTTT. It specifies CASSLPGQGFAGELFF. J is TRBJ2-2 and V is TRBV5-6; 10 bases agree with TRBD1. CDR3 length: 16 amino acids. Germline assignment: CDR1 SGHDT and CDR2 YYEEEE. V shed 1 base and J 6 bases; nucleotides not matched to a gene: 6.

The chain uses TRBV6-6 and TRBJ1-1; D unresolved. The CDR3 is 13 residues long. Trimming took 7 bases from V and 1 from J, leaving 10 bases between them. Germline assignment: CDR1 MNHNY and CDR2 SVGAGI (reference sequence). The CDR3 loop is CASTIVANTEAFF. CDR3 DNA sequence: TGTGCCAGCACCATAGTGGCGAACACTGAAGCTTTCTTT.

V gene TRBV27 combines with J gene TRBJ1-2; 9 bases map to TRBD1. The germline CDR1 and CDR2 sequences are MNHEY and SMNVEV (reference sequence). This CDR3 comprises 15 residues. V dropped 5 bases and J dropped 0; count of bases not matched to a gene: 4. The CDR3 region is CASSPGQGANYGYTF. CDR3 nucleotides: TGTGCCAGCAGTCCGGGACAGGGCGCTAACTATGGCTACACCTTC.

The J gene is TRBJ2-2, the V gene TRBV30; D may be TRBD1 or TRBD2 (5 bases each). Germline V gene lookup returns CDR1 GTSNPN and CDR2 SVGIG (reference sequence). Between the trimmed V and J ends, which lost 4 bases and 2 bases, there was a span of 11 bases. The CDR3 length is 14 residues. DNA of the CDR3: TGTGCCTGGACGCAGGGAGTAAACACCGGGGAGCTGTTTTTT. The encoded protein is CAWTQGVNTGELFF.

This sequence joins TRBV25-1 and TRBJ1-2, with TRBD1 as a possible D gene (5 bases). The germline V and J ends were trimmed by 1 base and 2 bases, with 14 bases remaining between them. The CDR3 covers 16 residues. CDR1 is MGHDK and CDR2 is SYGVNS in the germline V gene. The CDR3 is CASSEFGQGDNYGYTF. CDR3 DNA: TGTGCCAGCAGTGAATTCGGGCAGGGAGACAACTATGGCTACACCTTC.

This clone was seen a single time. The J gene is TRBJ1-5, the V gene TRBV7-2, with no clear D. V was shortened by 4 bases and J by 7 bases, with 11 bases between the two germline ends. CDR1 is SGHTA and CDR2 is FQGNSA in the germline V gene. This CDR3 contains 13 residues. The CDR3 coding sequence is TGTGCCAGCAGCTACCGGGAATCACAGCCCCAGCATTTT. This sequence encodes CASSYRESQPQHF.

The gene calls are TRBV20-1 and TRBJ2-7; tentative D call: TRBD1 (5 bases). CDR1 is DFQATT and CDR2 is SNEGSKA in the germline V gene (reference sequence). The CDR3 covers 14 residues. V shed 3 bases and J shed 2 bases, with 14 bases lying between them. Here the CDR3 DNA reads TGCAGTGCTAGTGACGATCGGACAACCTACGAGCAGTACGTC. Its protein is CSASDDRTTYEQYV.

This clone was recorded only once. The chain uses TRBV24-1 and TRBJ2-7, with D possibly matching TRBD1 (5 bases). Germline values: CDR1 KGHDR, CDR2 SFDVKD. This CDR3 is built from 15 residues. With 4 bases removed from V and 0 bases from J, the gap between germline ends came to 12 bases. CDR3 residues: CATSEASRVSYEQYV. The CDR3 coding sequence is TGTGCCACCAGTGAGGCGTCCAGGGTCTCCTACGAGCAGTACGTC.